This T cell receptor beta chain was observed in a study of control samples from healthy donors and cancer patients. The data were produced by immunoSEQ multiplex PCR, yet TCRdb's version contains in-frame clones alone and is incomplete. The profile shows tens of thousands of clones, around nine tenths of them singletons. The trim removed 8 bases at V and 4 bases at J, leaving 17 bases unmatched. Germline-derived CDR1 and CDR2 are ENHRY and SYGVKD. The CDR3 covers 18 residues. Material for sequencing was PBMCs. This clonotype was sampled from a woman in her fifties or sixties with head and neck cancer. The chain recombines TRBV10-3 with TRBJ2-1; 10 bases match TRBD2. The CDR3: CAIRRTLAGDVDYNEQFF. Written as DNA, the CDR3 is TGTGCCATCCGAAGGACGCTAGCGGGAGACGTGGATTACAATGAGCAGTTCTTC.